This T cell receptor (beta chain) was identified during a study of PD-L1 blockade in urothelial cancer. As for time point: peripheral blood 6 weeks after treatment start. The method was immunoSEQ multiplex PCR; TCRdb's version includes in-frame clones alone and lacks a portion of them. This sample has about 120,000 clones; 80% to 90% occur once, and the top ten carry roughly 1.7%. The junction had 5 bases not matched to a gene; V was cut back by 4 bases and J by 6 bases. CDR1 and CDR2 (germline): SGHNT, YYREEE (reference sequence). The CDR3 has 14 amino acids. The source of this sequence is a man aged 55 to 69 with urothelial cancer. The chain uses TRBV5-4 and TRBJ2-2; 8 bases are shared with TRBD1. Source: PBMCs, taken around atezolizumab (anti-PD-L1) treatment. CDR3 sequence: CASSQETGAGELFF. CDR3 nucleotide sequence: TGTGCCAGCAGCCAGGAGACAGGGGCCGGGGAGCTGTTTTTT.